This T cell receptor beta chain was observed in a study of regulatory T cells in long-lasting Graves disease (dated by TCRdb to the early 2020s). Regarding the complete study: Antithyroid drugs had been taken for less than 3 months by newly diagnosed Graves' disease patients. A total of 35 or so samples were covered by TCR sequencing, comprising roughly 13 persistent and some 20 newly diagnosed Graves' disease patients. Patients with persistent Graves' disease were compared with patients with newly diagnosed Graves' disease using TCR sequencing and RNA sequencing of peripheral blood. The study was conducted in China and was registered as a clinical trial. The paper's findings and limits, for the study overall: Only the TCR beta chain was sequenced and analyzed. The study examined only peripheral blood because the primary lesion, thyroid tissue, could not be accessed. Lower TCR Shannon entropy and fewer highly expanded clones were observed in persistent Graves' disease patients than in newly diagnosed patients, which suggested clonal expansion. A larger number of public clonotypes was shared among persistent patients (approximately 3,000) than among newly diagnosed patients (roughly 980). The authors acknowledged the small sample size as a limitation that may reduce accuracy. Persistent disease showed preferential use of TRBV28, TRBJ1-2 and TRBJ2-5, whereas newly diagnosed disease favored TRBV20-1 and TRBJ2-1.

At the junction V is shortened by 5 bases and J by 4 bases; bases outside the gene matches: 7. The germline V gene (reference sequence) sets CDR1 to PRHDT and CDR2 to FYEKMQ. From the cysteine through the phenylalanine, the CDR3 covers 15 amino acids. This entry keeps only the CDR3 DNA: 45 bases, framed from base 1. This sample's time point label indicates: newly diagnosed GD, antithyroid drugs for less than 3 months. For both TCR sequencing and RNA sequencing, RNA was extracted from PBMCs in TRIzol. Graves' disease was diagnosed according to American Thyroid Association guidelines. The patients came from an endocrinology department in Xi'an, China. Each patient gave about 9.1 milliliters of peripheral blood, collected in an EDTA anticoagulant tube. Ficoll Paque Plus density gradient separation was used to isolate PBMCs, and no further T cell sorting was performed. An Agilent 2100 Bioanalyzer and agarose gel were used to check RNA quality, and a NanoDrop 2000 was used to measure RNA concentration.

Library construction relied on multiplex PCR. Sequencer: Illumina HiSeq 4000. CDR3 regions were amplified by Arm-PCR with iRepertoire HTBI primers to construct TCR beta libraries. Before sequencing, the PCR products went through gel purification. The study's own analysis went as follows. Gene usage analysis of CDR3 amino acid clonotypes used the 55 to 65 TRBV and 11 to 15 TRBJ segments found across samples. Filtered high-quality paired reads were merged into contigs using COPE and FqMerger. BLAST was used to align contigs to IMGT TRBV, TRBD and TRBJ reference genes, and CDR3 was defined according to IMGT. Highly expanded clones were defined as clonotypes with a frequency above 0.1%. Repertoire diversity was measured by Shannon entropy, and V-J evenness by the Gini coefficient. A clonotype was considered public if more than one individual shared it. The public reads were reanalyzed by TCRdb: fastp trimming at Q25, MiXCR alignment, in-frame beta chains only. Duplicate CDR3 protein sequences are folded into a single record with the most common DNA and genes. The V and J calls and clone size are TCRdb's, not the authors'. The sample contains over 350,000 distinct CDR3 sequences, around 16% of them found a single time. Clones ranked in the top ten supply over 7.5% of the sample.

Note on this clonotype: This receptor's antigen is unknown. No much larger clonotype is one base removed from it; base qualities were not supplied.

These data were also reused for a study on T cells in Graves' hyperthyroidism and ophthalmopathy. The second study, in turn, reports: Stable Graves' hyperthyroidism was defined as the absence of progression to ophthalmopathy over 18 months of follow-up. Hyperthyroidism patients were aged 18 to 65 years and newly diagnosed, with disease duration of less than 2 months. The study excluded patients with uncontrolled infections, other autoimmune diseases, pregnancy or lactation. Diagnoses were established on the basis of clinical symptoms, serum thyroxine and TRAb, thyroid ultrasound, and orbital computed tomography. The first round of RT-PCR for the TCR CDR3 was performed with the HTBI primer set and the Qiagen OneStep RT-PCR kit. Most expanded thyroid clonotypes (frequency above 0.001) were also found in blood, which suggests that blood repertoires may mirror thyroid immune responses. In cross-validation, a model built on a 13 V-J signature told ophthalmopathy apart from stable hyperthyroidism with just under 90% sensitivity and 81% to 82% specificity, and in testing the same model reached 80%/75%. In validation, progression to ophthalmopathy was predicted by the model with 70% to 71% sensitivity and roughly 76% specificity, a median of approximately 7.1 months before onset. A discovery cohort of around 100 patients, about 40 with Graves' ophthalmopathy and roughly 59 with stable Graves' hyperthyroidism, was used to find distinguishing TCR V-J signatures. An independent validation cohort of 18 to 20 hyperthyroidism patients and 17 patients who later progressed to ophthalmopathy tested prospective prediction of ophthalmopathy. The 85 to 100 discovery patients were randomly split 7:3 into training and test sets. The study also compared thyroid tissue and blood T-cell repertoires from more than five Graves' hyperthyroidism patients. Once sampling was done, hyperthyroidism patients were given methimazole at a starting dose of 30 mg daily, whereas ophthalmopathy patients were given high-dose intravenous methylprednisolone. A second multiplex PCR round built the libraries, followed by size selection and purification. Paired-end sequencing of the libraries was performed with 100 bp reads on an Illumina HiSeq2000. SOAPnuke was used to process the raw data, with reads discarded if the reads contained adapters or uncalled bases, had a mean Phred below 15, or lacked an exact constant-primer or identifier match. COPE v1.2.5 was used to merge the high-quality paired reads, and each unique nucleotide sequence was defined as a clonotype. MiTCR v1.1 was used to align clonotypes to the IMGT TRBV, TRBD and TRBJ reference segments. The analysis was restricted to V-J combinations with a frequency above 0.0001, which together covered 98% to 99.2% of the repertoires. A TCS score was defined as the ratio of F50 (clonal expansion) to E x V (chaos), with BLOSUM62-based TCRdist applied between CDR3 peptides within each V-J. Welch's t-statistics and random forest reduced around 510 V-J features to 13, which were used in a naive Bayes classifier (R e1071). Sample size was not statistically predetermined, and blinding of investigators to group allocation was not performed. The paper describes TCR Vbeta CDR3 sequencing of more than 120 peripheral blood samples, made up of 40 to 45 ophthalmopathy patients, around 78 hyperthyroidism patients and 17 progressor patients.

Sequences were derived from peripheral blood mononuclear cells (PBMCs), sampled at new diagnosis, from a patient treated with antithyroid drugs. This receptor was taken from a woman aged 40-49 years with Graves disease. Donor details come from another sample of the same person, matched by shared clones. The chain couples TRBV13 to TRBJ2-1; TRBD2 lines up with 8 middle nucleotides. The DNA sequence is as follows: TGTGCCAGCAGCCTGGAACTAGCGGCTTACAATGAGCAGTTCTTC. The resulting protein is CASSLELAAYNEQFF.